A selection of T cell receptor beta chains follows, all from one sample in a study of shared clonotypes between healthy human individuals. Sequenced by immunoSEQ multiplex PCR; TCRdb stores in-frame clones only, minus some. The sample has more than 1.2 million clones, around 98.5% seen once. Specimen: naive CD4+ T cells sorted from blood. These TCRs come from a man aged 25-45 years in good health. Both conserved end residues are part of each CDR3. D genes are given only for firm matches. Clone size is shown for a subset of rows, as once, few, many or a class of expanded clone.

D gene: NA; J gene: TRBJ1-1; clone size: NA; V gene: TRBV7-9; CDR3 DNA: TGTGCCAGCAGCTTAGGGGGGCCCACTGAAGCTTTCTTT; CDR3 protein: CASSLGGPTEAFF
D gene: NA; J gene: TRBJ2-5; clone size: NA; V gene: TRBV7-3; CDR3 DNA: TGTGCCAGCAGCTTGGGATTACGCGAGACCCAGTACTTC; CDR3 protein: CASSLGLRETQYF
D gene: NA; J gene: TRBJ2-2; clone size: NA; V gene: TRBV4-1; CDR3 DNA: TGCGCCAGCAGCCGTAATACCGAAGTGAACGGGGAGCTGTTTTTT; CDR3 protein: CASSRNTEVNGELFF
D gene: NA; J gene: TRBJ2-3; clone size: NA; V gene: TRBV7-9; CDR3 DNA: TGTGCCAGCAGAAGGACTAGCACAGATACGCAGTATTTT; CDR3 protein: CASRRTSTDTQYF
D gene: NA; J gene: TRBJ2-7; clone size: NA; V gene: TRBV5-6; CDR3 DNA: TGTGCCAGCAGCCCGAGGCGGGACGGTAGCTCCTACGAGCAGTACTTC; CDR3 protein: CASSPRRDGSSYEQYF
D gene: NA; J gene: TRBJ2-7; clone size: NA; V gene: TRBV2; CDR3 DNA: TGTGCCAGCAGTCACGGGACTTACGAGCAGTACTTC; CDR3 protein: CASSHGTYEQYF
D gene: NA; J gene: TRBJ1-1; clone size: NA; V gene: TRBV19; CDR3 DNA: TGTGCCAGTAGTTCTCATCCGGGACCAAAATTTTCGAACACTGAAGCTTTCTTT; CDR3 protein: CASSSHPGPKFSNTEAFF
D gene: NA; J gene: TRBJ2-3; clone size: NA; V gene: TRBV11-1; CDR3 DNA: TGTGCCAGCAGCTCCACAGATACGCAGTATTTT; CDR3 protein: CASSSTDTQYF
D gene: NA; J gene: TRBJ1-3; clone size: NA; V gene: TRBV7-6; CDR3 DNA: TGTGCCAGCTGGGCCGGAAACACCATATATTTT; CDR3 protein: CASWAGNTIYF
D gene: NA; J gene: TRBJ2-3; clone size: NA; V gene: TRBV28; CDR3 DNA: TGTGCCAGCAGTTTACGGGGATCGGGGTATTTT; CDR3 protein: CASSLRGSGYF
D gene: TRBD2; J gene: TRBJ2-7; clone size: NA; V gene: TRBV7-6; CDR3 DNA: TGTGCCAGCAGCTTAGTTTCTAGCGGGAGGGACTACGAGCAGTACTTC; CDR3 protein: CASSLVSSGRDYEQYF
D gene: TRBD2; J gene: TRBJ2-3; clone size: NA; V gene: TRBV5-8; CDR3 DNA: TGTGCCAGCAGCTTGGTGAGACTAGCCCCTAGCACAGATACGCAGTATTTT; CDR3 protein: CASSLVRLAPSTDTQYF
D gene: NA; J gene: TRBJ2-7; clone size: NA; V gene: TRBV7-9; CDR3 DNA: TGTGCCAGCTCGGGGGTCTACGAGCAGTACTTC; CDR3 protein: CASSGVYEQYF
D gene: NA; J gene: TRBJ1-5; clone size: NA; V gene: TRBV10-3; CDR3 DNA: TGTGCCATCAGGCCGAGCGGAGATCAGCCCCAGCATTTT; CDR3 protein: CAIRPSGDQPQHF
D gene: NA; J gene: TRBJ1-2; clone size: NA; V gene: TRBV11-2; CDR3 DNA: TGTGCCAGCCGGCCGACGGCGGCTAACTATGGCTACACCTTC; CDR3 protein: CASRPTAANYGYTF
D gene: NA; J gene: TRBJ2-7; clone size: NA; V gene: TRBV5-6; CDR3 DNA: TGTGCCAGCAGTTCGGGACCTTCCTACGAGCAGTACTTC; CDR3 protein: CASSSGPSYEQYF
D gene: TRBD2; J gene: TRBJ2-1; clone size: NA; V gene: TRBV5-5; CDR3 DNA: TGTGCCAGCAGCTTGGCCCTAGCGGTTTCCTACAATGAGCAGTTCTTC; CDR3 protein: CASSLALAVSYNEQFF
D gene: NA; J gene: TRBJ1-3; clone size: once; V gene: TRBV10-3; CDR3 DNA: TGTGCCACGGGGAGTACCTCTGGAAACACCATATATTTT; CDR3 protein: CATGSTSGNTIYF
D gene: NA; J gene: TRBJ1-2; clone size: NA; V gene: TRBV15; CDR3 DNA: TGTGCCACCAGCACGGGTTTCAACTATGGCTACACCTTC; CDR3 protein: CATSTGFNYGYTF
D gene: NA; J gene: TRBJ1-3; clone size: NA; V gene: TRBV15; CDR3 DNA: TGTGCCACCAGCAGAGATCGTACCTCGTCTGGAAACACCATATATTTT; CDR3 protein: CATSRDRTSSGNTIYF
D gene: NA; J gene: TRBJ1-4; clone size: NA; V gene: TRBV19; CDR3 DNA: TGTGCCAGTAGTATTTCGGTTCGAGGTGAAAAACTGTTTTTT; CDR3 protein: CASSISVRGEKLFF
D gene: NA; J gene: TRBJ2-7; clone size: NA; V gene: TRBV7-9; CDR3 DNA: TGTGCCAGCAGCCCGGCCCAGGGGACCTACGAGCAGTACTTC; CDR3 protein: CASSPAQGTYEQYF
D gene: NA; J gene: TRBJ2-7; clone size: NA; V gene: TRBV29-1; CDR3 DNA: TGCAGCGTTGGGGCTTTAGAGGGCTACGAGCAGTACTTC; CDR3 protein: CSVGALEGYEQYF
D gene: NA; J gene: TRBJ2-7; clone size: NA; V gene: TRBV2; CDR3 DNA: TGTGCCTGGGCTGGGACGAGCTCCTACGAGCAGTACTTC; CDR3 protein: CAWAGTSSYEQYF
D gene: TRBD2; J gene: TRBJ2-5; clone size: NA; V gene: TRBV29-1; CDR3 DNA: TGCAGCGCAGGGACTAGCGGGAGACCCCCTCCCGAGACCCAGTACTTC; CDR3 protein: CSAGTSGRPPPETQYF
D gene: TRBD1; J gene: TRBJ2-2; clone size: NA; V gene: TRBV11-2; CDR3 DNA: TGTGCCAGCAGCTGGACAGGGGGCGCGGACACCGGGGAGCTGTTTTTT; CDR3 protein: CASSWTGGADTGELFF